This record looks at one T cell receptor (beta chain) sequence and its context. The antigen is undetermined. These data come from a study of CD8+CD57+ T cells in acquired aplastic anemia. For the study at large: Healthy CD8+ samples averaged around 10 million reads. Study-level points and caveats: The study identified twenty-nine CD8+ CDR3 sequences shared by patients and controls.

The trim removed 4 bases at V and 4 bases at J, leaving 8 bases unmatched. Germline V gives CDR1 LGHDT, CDR2 YNNKEL (reference sequence). This CDR3 is built from 15 residues. CDR3 and TCR beta VDJ profiling relied on a genomic DNA template. One entry per CDR3 protein results from TCRdb running MiXCR on the reads. The sample includes approximately 380,000 distinct CDR3 sequences, approximately 70% of them seen just once. The origin of this receptor is a human donor in good health, serving as a control. The chain joins TRBV3-1 to TRBJ2-7, with TRBD1 matching 9 bases. The sample comprised sorted CD4+, CD8+, or CD8+CD57+ T cells (not recorded which) from PBMCs. For the CDR3, the DNA is TGTGCCAGCAGCCTCCATGGGACAGGGCTGTACGAGCAGTACTTC. It yields the protein CASSLHGTGLYEQYF.